This is a list of T cell receptor beta chains from one sample in a study of blood T cell repertoires in COVID-19. The protocol was immunoSEQ multiplex PCR, while the TCRdb copy is restricted to in-frame clones and leaves out a portion. The sample lists approximately 130,000 clones, 60% to 85% occurring once. The sequenced material came from peripheral blood. The receptors shown here come from a man aged 80 or over with acute or convalescent COVID-19. CDR3s include the opening cysteine and the closing phenylalanine or tryptophan. The D gene is left open where the match is weak. Part of the rows lack a size; the others show once, few, many or a class for expanded clones.

clone size,V gene,J gene,D gene,CDR3 DNA,CDR3 protein
many,TRBV5-4,TRBJ2-3,-,TGTGCCAGCAGCTTGTATCTAGATACGCAGTATTTT,CASSLYLDTQYF
-,TRBV3-1/TRBV3-2,TRBJ2-1,-,TGTGCCAGCAGCACACAGGGCAGCAATGAGCAGTTCTTC,CASSTQGSNEQFF
-,TRBV11-1,TRBJ2-3,TRBD2,TGTGCCAGCAGCTTCCGGGGGGCAGATACGCAGTATTTT,CASSFRGADTQYF
-,TRBV4-3,TRBJ1-2,-,TGCGCCAGCAGCCAAGAGGTTGAGGGACTCTATGGCTACACCTTC,CASSQEVEGLYGYTF
-,TRBV9,TRBJ2-7,TRBD2,TGTGCCAGCAGCGTAGGGAGCGGGGGCCTTTACGAGCAGTACTTC,CASSVGSGGLYEQYF
-,TRBV7-2,TRBJ2-4,-,TGTGCCAGCAGCTTAGGACATCAAAACATTCAGTACTTC,CASSLGHQNIQYF
-,TRBV5-1,TRBJ2-1,TRBD2,TGCGCCAGCAGCGGTGGACTAGCGGGGGCCTACAATGAGCAGTTCTTC,CASSGGLAGAYNEQFF
-,TRBV7-9,TRBJ1-1,TRBD1,TGTGCCAGCAGCCGAATGGGACAGGGACGAGCTTTCTTT,CASSRMGQGRAFF
-,TRBV2,TRBJ1-1,-,TGTGCCAGCACGATAGCGGGACCCTTGAACACTGAAGCTTTCTTT,CASTIAGPLNTEAFF
-,TRBV6-5,TRBJ1-2,-,TGTGCCAGCAGCCCCCCGACAGACACTATGGGAAGCTACACCTTC,CASSPPTDTMGSYTF
-,TRBV2,TRBJ2-7,TRBD1,TGTGCCAGCAAAGGACAGGGAGTATCCTACGAGCAGTACTTC,CASKGQGVSYEQYF
-,TRBV19,TRBJ2-2,-,TGTGCCAGTGCCACAGGTTTCCTGAACACCGGGGAGCTGTTTTTT,CASATGFLNTGELFF
-,TRBV4-2,TRBJ2-6,-,TGTGCCAGCAGCCAAGAGGCAGGGGCTGGGGCCAACGTCCTGACTTTC,CASSQEAGAGANVLTF
-,TRBV5-1,TRBJ2-3,TRBD2,TGCGCCAGCAGCTCAGGGAGGGGCACAGATACGCAGTATTTT,CASSSGRGTDTQYF
-,TRBV6-1,TRBJ1-4,-,TGTGCCAGCAGTGAACCGGGGATCCCCTCTAATGAAAAACTGTTTTTT,CASSEPGIPSNEKLFF
-,TRBV6-5,TRBJ2-1,-,TGTGCCAGCAGCATGGGGGGGGGCCCTAGGTGGGAGCAGTTCTTC,CASSMGGGPRWEQFF
-,TRBV2,TRBJ2-3,TRBD2,TGTGCCAGCAAGCGGGGGGAACCGACCGATACGCAGTATTTT,CASKRGEPTDTQYF
-,TRBV5-1,TRBJ2-2,-,TGCGCCAGCAGCCAATCCTACCCCGGGGAGCTGTTTTTT,CASSQSYPGELFF
once,TRBV5-1,TRBJ1-1,TRBD1,TGCGCCAGCAGCTTGGGGACAGGGGAATTTTCTGAAGCTTTCTTT,CASSLGTGEFSEAFF
few,TRBV10-3,TRBJ1-6,-,TGTGCCATCAGTGAGTCGAACAGGGAAGGGTCACCCCTCCACTTT,CAISESNREGSPLHF
-,TRBV28,TRBJ2-6,TRBD1,TGTGCCAGCAGCCACAGGGGGCCTGGGGCCAACGTCCTGACTTTC,CASSHRGPGANVLTF
many,TRBV29-1,TRBJ2-3,-,TGCAGCGTTGAAGATGACGACAGGGATACGCAGTATTTT,CSVEDDDRDTQYF
-,TRBV9,TRBJ2-5,-,TGTGCCAGCAGCGTAGCGGCGGGGGCCGGGTTTAGAGAGACCCAGTACTTC,CASSVAAGAGFRETQYF
-,TRBV7-9,TRBJ2-5,TRBD1,TGTGCCAGCAGCCGCCAGACAGGGTCCGAGACCCAGTACTTC,CASSRQTGSETQYF
-,TRBV5-1,TRBJ1-1,TRBD1,TGCGCCAGCAGCCAATGGACAGGGATCGGCACTGAAGCTTTCTTT,CASSQWTGIGTEAFF
few,TRBV29-1,TRBJ2-2,-,TGCAGCGTTAAGGGGGCAGGGGACTCCACCGGGGAGCTGTTTTTT,CSVKGAGDSTGELFF
-,TRBV5-6,TRBJ2-7,-,TGTGCCAGCAGCTTGGTAGACTCCTACGAGCAGTACTTC,CASSLVDSYEQYF
-,TRBV10-2,TRBJ2-1,TRBD2,TGCGCCAGCAAATCCGGGAGCGGGGCCTACAATGAGCAGTTCTTC,CASKSGSGAYNEQFF
once,TRBV29-1,TRBJ2-5,TRBD2,TGCAGCGTGCGGGGGGGGGCTCCCCAAGAGACCCAGTACTTC,CSVRGGAPQETQYF
-,TRBV15,TRBJ2-2,-,TGTGCCACCAGCAGCTTTCAGGGGAACGGGGAGCTGTTTTTT,CATSSFQGNGELFF
-,TRBV29-1,TRBJ1-1,-,TGCAGCGTTGCCAGGGGTATTGGGGTTGGGAACACTGAAGCTTTCTTT,CSVARGIGVGNTEAFF
-,TRBV2,TRBJ2-7,-,TGTGCCAGCAGTAAAGGACTGGGGGGCTACGAGCAGTACTTC,CASSKGLGGYEQYF
-,TRBV18,TRBJ1-1,-,TGTGCCAGCTCACCGGGGGCGAACACTGAAGCTTTCTTT,CASSPGANTEAFF
-,TRBV6-6,TRBJ2-1,-,TGTGCCAGCAGCCTCGACAGTTACAATGAGCAGTTCTTC,CASSLDSYNEQFF
-,TRBV3-1/TRBV3-2,TRBJ2-5,TRBD2,TGTGCCAGCAGCCAAGAAAGGCTAGCGGGGGTTGAGACCCAGTACTTC,CASSQERLAGVETQYF
-,TRBV11-2,TRBJ2-1,TRBD2,TGTGCCAGCAGCTTACGAGCGGGGGGTTCAAATGAGCAGTTCTTC,CASSLRAGGSNEQFF